This TCR beta chain was identified in a study of regulatory T cells in long-lasting Graves disease. Building of the TCR beta libraries involved iRepertoire HTBI primers and Arm-PCR of CDR3 regions. TCRdb analysed the multiplex PCR reads with MiXCR anew, one entry per CDR3 protein. The data contain roughly 470,000 distinct CDR3 sequences, roughly 20% of them seen just once; the ten biggest clones take up 7.8%. The sample's time point: persistent/refractory GD, antithyroid drugs over 5 years with positive TRAb. PBMC RNA was the source of the TCR library. V was trimmed by 6 bases and J by 3 bases, leaving 21 bases between them. Looked up from germline, CDR1 is MNHNS and CDR2 is SASEGT. CDR3 length: 16 amino acids.

The sequenced sample was peripheral blood mononuclear cells (PBMCs), obtained when the disease was refractory, from a patient treated with antithyroid drugs. The TCR comes from a female donor with Graves disease. The chain combines TRBV6-1 with TRBJ2-7; either TRBD1 or TRBD2 may supply D (5 bases each). The CDR3: CASRGPRHTEGYEQYF. In DNA form, the CDR3 reads TGTGCCAGCAGGGGGCCACGACACACCGAGGGCTACGAGCAGTACTTC.